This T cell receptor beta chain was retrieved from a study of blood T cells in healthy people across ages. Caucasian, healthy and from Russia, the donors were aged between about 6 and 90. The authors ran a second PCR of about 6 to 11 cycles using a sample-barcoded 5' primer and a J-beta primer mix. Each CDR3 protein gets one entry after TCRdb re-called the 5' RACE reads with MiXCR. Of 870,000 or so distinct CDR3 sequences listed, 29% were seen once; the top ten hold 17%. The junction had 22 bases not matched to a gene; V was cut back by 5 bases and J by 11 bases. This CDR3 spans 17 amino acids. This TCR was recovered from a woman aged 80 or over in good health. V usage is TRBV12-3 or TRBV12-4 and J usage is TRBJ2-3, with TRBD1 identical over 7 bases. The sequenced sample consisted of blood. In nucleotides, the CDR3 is TGTGCCAGCAGTCCCAAAACAGGGGTCTTGAGCGCAGATGTGCAGTATTTT. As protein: CASSPKTGVLSADVQYF.